The source of this T cell receptor beta chain is a study of blood T cells in healthy people across ages. The CDR3 length is 13 residues. Trimming removed 6 bases from V and 8 bases from J; junction bases left unmatched: 8. The germline V gene has CDR1 MNHEY and CDR2 SVGAGI. This clonotype has just a few counts. A second PCR, run for roughly 7 to 11 cycles, used a sample-barcoded 5' primer plus a J-beta primer mix. TCRdb ran MiXCR on the 5' RACE reads and lists one entry per CDR3 protein. The sample records about 1,500,000 distinct CDR3 sequences, approximately 28% being singletons. This sequence originates from a woman in her 30s in good health. The specimen sequenced was blood. V is TRBV6-5 and J is TRBJ1-2; 8 bases match TRBD1. CDR3 coding DNA: TGTGCCAGCAGGCGGACAGGGTCGGGAGGCTACACCTTC. Protein sequence: CASRRTGSGGYTF.